The next 30 T cell receptor beta chains were all read from a single sample in a study of siplizumab effects on memory and regulatory T cells. Some clones are missing from TCRdb's copy, which holds only in-frame ones; the method was immunoSEQ multiplex PCR. The table shows more than 90,000 clones, with roughly 94% occurring only once. Sequenced input: non-Treg CD4+ T cells sorted from blood. Receptors were obtained from a human donor in good health.

The CDR3 sequence: CASTASDTQYF. As DNA, the CDR3 is TGTGCCAGCACTGCGTCAGATACGCAGTATTTT. The chain joins TRBV6-6 to TRBJ2-3; D uncertain. CDR3 size: 11 residues. In germline, CDR1 is MNHNY, CDR2 SVGAGI (reference sequence). V was trimmed by 7 bases and J by 4 bases, leaving 6 bases between them.

The chain recombines TRBV18 with TRBJ2-1; 7 bases map to TRBD2. Germline CDR1 is KGHSH and CDR2 is LQKENI. This CDR3 has 16 amino acids. After removal of 0 bases from V and 0 bases from J, the junction contained 2 bases not matched to a gene. CDR3 protein: CASSPPSGVSYNEQFF. In nucleotides, the CDR3 is TGTGCCAGCTCACCACCAAGCGGGGTCTCCTACAATGAGCAGTTCTTC.

The chain combines TRBV25-1 with TRBJ2-1, with 7 bases fitting TRBD1. The V and J ends lost 5 bases and 1 base, in that order; junction bases with no gene match: 8. CDR1 and CDR2 from the germline V gene are MGHDK and SYGVNS. The CDR3 sequence is 16 residues long. The CDR3 spells CASSKQGSRSYNEQFF. In DNA form, the CDR3 reads TGTGCCAGCAGTAAACAGGGGAGTCGGTCCTACAATGAGCAGTTCTTC.

This sequence joins TRBV28 and TRBJ2-3; D remains ambiguous. Germline assignment: CDR1 MDHEN and CDR2 SYDVKM. This CDR3 contains 17 residues. Trimming left V 5 bases short and J 0 bases short, with 18 bases between. CDR3 DNA: TGTGCCAGCAGTCGAAGGTCCGGCGGCTCTAGCACAGATACGCAGTATTTT. Translation gives CASSRRSGGSSTDTQYF.

This clone occurred a few times. The chain links TRBV27 to TRBJ2-6, with 9 bases fitting TRBD2. CDR3 length: 19 amino acids. Germline V lookup: CDR1 MNHEY, CDR2 SMNVEV (reference sequence). Trimming at V came to 0 bases and at J to 0 bases, leaving 6 bases not matched to a gene. CDR3 coding DNA: TGTGCCAGCAGTTTATCCGGGACTAGCTCCAGCTCTGGGGCCAACGTCCTGACTTTC. Encoded protein: CASSLSGTSSSSGANVLTF.

This rearrangement joins TRBV5-1 to TRBJ1-2; 8 bases agree with TRBD1. Per germline, CDR1 SGHRS and CDR2 YFSETQ. After removal of 3 bases from V and 6 bases from J, the junction contained 1 base not matched to a gene. The CDR3 covers 12 residues. The CDR3 sequence is CASSSTGDGYTF. As DNA, the CDR3 is TGCGCCAGCAGCTCGACAGGGGATGGCTACACCTTC.

The chain is built from TRBV30 and TRBJ2-5; D is unclear. Trimming left V 2 bases short and J 5 bases short, with 15 bases between. The CDR3 totals 14 residues. The germline CDR1 and CDR2 sequences are GTSNPN and SVGIG (reference sequence). The CDR3 coding sequence is TGTGCCTGGAGTCCCCCCGCCCCTCGGGAGACCCAGTACTTC. Amino acids: CAWSPPAPRETQYF.

This clone has just one count. The chain employs TRBV28 and TRBJ1-1; no clear D. Trimming took off 6 bases at V and 5 bases at J, with 25 bases between the two ends. Germline values: CDR1 MDHEN, CDR2 SYDVKM. The CDR3 length is 17 residues. The DNA of the CDR3 is TGTGCCAGCAGACCCGGATGGAATAATTTGAGGCGGACTGAAGCTTTCTTT. Encoded protein: CASRPGWNNLRRTEAFF.

V is TRBV6-1 and J is TRBJ2-7, with 11 bases fitting TRBD2. There are 14 residues in the CDR3. Germline V gene sequence: CDR1 MNHNS, CDR2 SASEGT. The ends lost 9 bases at V and 7 bases at J; junction bases unmatched: 11. CDR3 protein: CASLIAGGPGEQYF. CDR3 DNA sequence: TGTGCCAGTCTTATAGCGGGAGGGCCGGGGGAGCAGTACTTC.

Regarding this clone: Other DNA sequences in this specimen translate into the identical CDR3. In nucleotides, the CDR3 is TGTGCCACCAGCAGAGGCGGGGGGAATGAGCAGTTCTTC. Amino acids: CATSRGGGNEQFF. The V and J genes are TRBV15 and TRBJ2-1; 8 bases align to TRBD2. Germline CDR1 reads LNHNV; CDR2 reads YYDKDF (reference sequence). This CDR3 comprises 13 residues. The V gene end was trimmed by 1 base and the J gene end by 7 bases; junction bases not matched to a gene: 0.

The sample holds one count of this clone. The genes are TRBV2 and TRBJ2-3; 11 nucleotides align to TRBD2. There are 13 residues in the CDR3. V was pared by 3 bases and J by 13 bases, with 6 bases of the junction left unmatched. Germline CDR1 is SNHLY and CDR2 is FYNNEI. CDR3 in DNA: TGTGCCAGCAGTGATATAGCGGGAGGGCGAAAGTATTTT. It yields the protein CASSDIAGGRKYF.

This clone was found once. This chain uses TRBV7-3 with TRBJ2-1, with D unresolved. Germline V gene data show CDR1 as SGHTA and CDR2 as FQGTGA. Between the trimmed V and J ends, which lost 4 bases and 4 bases, there was a span of 8 bases. The CDR3 length is 13 residues. For the CDR3, the DNA is TGTGCCAGCAGCTCAACTGGATACAATGAGCAGTTCTTC. Translation gives CASSSTGYNEQFF.

The chain links TRBV27 to TRBJ1-2; D may be TRBD1 (6 bases). Germline loops: CDR1 MNHEY, CDR2 SMNVEV (reference sequence). This CDR3 spans 13 amino acids. Trimming removed 5 bases at V and 8 bases at J, with 15 bases between. CDR3 DNA: TGTGCCAGCAGTCGAATACAGGGTACCGGCTACACCTTC. Amino acid sequence: CASSRIQGTGYTF.

The V gene is TRBV13, the J gene TRBJ2-1; a possible D gene is TRBD2 (6 bases). The CDR3 totals 17 residues. V shed 1 base and J shed 2 bases, with 15 bases lying between them. Looked up from germline, CDR1 is PRHDT and CDR2 is FYEKMQ (reference sequence). The CDR3 coding sequence is TGTGCCAGCAGCTTAGATATCGGGGGAGCCGCCTACAATGAGCAGTTCTTC. Protein: CASSLDIGGAAYNEQFF.

V gene TRBV29-1 combines with J gene TRBJ2-7; D perhaps matches TRBD2 (5 bases). CDR1 and CDR2 (germline): SQVTM, ANQGSEA. Trimming pared 7 bases from V and 2 bases from J, leaving 21 bases between. This CDR3 is built from 15 residues. In DNA, the CDR3 is TGCAGCGCAATTTCCGCCCGTTCGAGGGCCTACGAGCAGTACTTC. Protein product: CSAISARSRAYEQYF.

The chain uses TRBV9 and TRBJ2-3, with a possible D match to TRBD1 (5 bases). Trimming took 0 bases from V and 5 from J, leaving 16 bases between them. The CDR3 is made up of 16 amino acids. Germline V gene sequence: CDR1 SGDLS, CDR2 YYNGEE. The CDR3 DNA is TGTGCCAGCAGCGTAGCCCTAAGCAGGGTTATAGATACGCAGTATTTT. It translates to CASSVALSRVIDTQYF.

The V call is TRBV5-1, the J call TRBJ2-7; D might be TRBD1 (5 bases). The germline V gene has CDR1 SGHRS and CDR2 YFSETQ. V dropped 5 bases and J dropped 6 bases, with 15 bases sitting between them. This CDR3 has 13 residues. CDR3 region: CASSVTVGVEQYF. CDR3 sequence (DNA): TGCGCCAGCAGTGTGACAGTTGGAGTCGAGCAGTACTTC.

This chain uses TRBV6-5 with TRBJ1-2; no reliable D call. CDR1 and CDR2 (germline): MNHEY, SVGAGI. Trimming removed 8 bases at V and 6 bases at J, with 13 bases between. This CDR3 contains 12 residues. The chain's CDR3 is CASSGIVDGYTF. The CDR3 DNA reads TGTGCCAGCTCAGGCATTGTGGATGGCTACACCTTC.

In its sample, this clone was seen once. The V gene is TRBV6-1, the J gene TRBJ2-7; D is perhaps TRBD1 or TRBD2 (5 bases each). The CDR3 is made up of 14 amino acids. Trimming pared 5 bases from V and 4 bases from J, leaving 15 bases between. Germline V CDR1 and CDR2: MNHNS, SASEGT. The CDR3 DNA is TGTGCCAGCAGTTCCCGGGACCGGTGGTACGAGCAGTACTTC. Translation gives CASSSRDRWYEQYF.

The CDR3 DNA reads TGTGCCAGCAGCTTAATGGGAGGAAGGAGCGAGACCCAGTACTTC. Its protein is CASSLMGGRSETQYF. The chain recombines TRBV7-9 with TRBJ2-5; possibly TRBD2 for D (6 bases). V shed 2 bases and J shed 5 bases, with 15 bases lying between them. The germline CDR1 and CDR2 sequences are SEHNR and FQNEAQ (reference sequence). CDR3 size: 15 residues.

The J gene is TRBJ2-7, the V gene TRBV5-4; the match to TRBD2 covers 15 bases. This CDR3 spans 15 amino acids. J was trimmed by 7 bases and V by 4 bases; bases with no gene match: 6. From germline, CDR1 is SGHNT and CDR2 YYREEE (reference sequence). CDR3 nucleotide sequence: TGTGCCAGCAGCCTGTCCGGGACTAGCGGGAGGGAGCAGTACTTC. Its translation is CASSLSGTSGREQYF.

The chain links TRBV28 to TRBJ2-3; D is unclear. The germline V and J ends were trimmed by 1 base and 6 bases, with 11 bases remaining between them. Looked up from germline, CDR1 is MDHEN and CDR2 is SYDVKM. This CDR3 contains 14 residues. The CDR3 loop is CASSLFLGADTQYF. DNA for the CDR3: TGTGCCAGCAGTTTATTTCTAGGTGCGGATACGCAGTATTTT.

The genes are TRBV10-3 and TRBJ1-1; 8 bases fit TRBD1. Germline V lookup: CDR1 ENHRY, CDR2 SYGVKD. V shed 4 bases and J 1 base; nucleotides not matched to a gene: 2. The CDR3 has 14 residues. The CDR3 DNA follows: TGTGCCATCAGTGTTGACAGGGGGAACACTGAAGCTTTCTTT. Amino acid sequence: CAISVDRGNTEAFF.

This chain joins TRBV28 and TRBJ1-1; no clear D. This CDR3 is built from 14 residues. V was trimmed by 1 base and J by 0 bases, leaving 6 bases between them. Per the germline V gene, CDR1 is MDHEN and CDR2 is SYDVKM. CDR3: CASSLSGLNTEAFF. The CDR3 bases are TGTGCCAGCAGTTTATCTGGGCTGAACACTGAAGCTTTCTTT.

The chain combines TRBV29-1 with TRBJ2-7; TRBD2 aligns across 13 bases. V was pared by 4 bases and J by 5 bases, with 5 bases of the junction left unmatched. The CDR3 is made up of 14 amino acids. Germline V CDR1 and CDR2: SQVTM, ANQGSEA. This chain's CDR3 is CSVGGLAGSNEQYF. The CDR3 DNA sequence: TGCAGCGTTGGGGGACTAGCGGGATCCAACGAGCAGTACTTC.

The V call is TRBV7-2, the J call TRBJ1-1, with D tentatively TRBD1 (5 bases). Trimming shortened V by 1 base and J by 7 bases, and 13 bases separated the two germline ends. Germline assignment: CDR1 SGHTA and CDR2 FQGNSA. CDR3 length equals 14 residues. In nucleotides, the CDR3 is TGTGCCAGCAGCTTAGACCGAGGGGTTAGTGAAGCTTTCTTT. Its translation: CASSLDRGVSEAFF.

CDR3 sequence: CASSQEAGERFNEQFF. The CDR3 DNA reads as TGTGCCAGCAGCCAGGAAGCGGGAGAGCGGTTCAATGAGCAGTTCTTC. The chain has TRBV4-2 and TRBJ2-1, with 8 bases aligning to TRBD2. The V gene's germline CDR1 is LGHNA and CDR2 YNFKEQ. After removal of 3 bases from V and 6 bases from J, the junction contained 10 bases not matched to a gene. This CDR3 contains 16 residues.

This clone was recorded once. The chain joins TRBV27 to TRBJ2-7; 8 bases are shared with TRBD2. Germline CDR1 MNHEY, CDR2 SMNVEV (reference sequence). This CDR3 is 15 amino acids long. V dropped 4 bases and J dropped 5; count of bases not matched to a gene: 10. CDR3 sequence reads: CASSSGGASRDEQYF. Here the CDR3 DNA reads TGTGCCAGCAGTTCGGGGGGGGCGAGTAGGGACGAGCAGTACTTC.

The V gene is TRBV6-6, the J gene TRBJ1-2, with D hard to call. This CDR3 comprises 14 residues. From germline, CDR1 is MNHNY and CDR2 SVGAGI (reference sequence). Trimming shortened V by 4 bases and J by 2 bases, and 11 bases separated the two germline ends. The CDR3 protein is CASSFIEGNYGYTF. CDR3 bases: TGTGCCAGCAGTTTCATAGAAGGGAACTATGGCTACACCTTC.

V is TRBV18 and J is TRBJ2-2; D is undetermined. Germline values: CDR1 KGHSH, CDR2 LQKENI. Trimming pared 3 bases from V and 8 bases from J, leaving 4 bases between. The CDR3 consists of 11 residues. Here the CDR3 reads CASSPRGELFF. CDR3 DNA: TGTGCCAGCTCACCGCGGGGGGAGCTGTTTTTT.